Sequencing of this TCR beta chain was carried out in a study of blood T cell repertoires in COVID-19. The repertoire was sequenced with immunoSEQ multiplex PCR; TCRdb's copy has only in-frame clones and lacks some. There are 150,000 to 200,000 clones in the sample; roughly 84% occur only once, and over 6.5% lies in the top ten. Germline CDR1 and CDR2: LGHDT and YNNKEL (reference sequence). This CDR3 spans 19 amino acids. With 4 bases clipped from V and 3 bases from J, the junction kept 18 bases outside the gene matches. The clonotype was recovered from a man aged 35-49 years who had recovered from COVID-19. The sample comprised PBMCs or T cells enriched from blood (not recorded which). The chain uses TRBV3-1 (or the pseudogene TRBV3-2) and TRBJ1-2; 9 bases match TRBD1. The CDR3 bases are TGTGCCAGCAGCCGCACTTCCCGCCGGGACAGGGCGTTCTACTATGGCTACACCTTC. It is translated as CASSRTSRRDRAFYYGYTF.